The subject of this entry is one T cell receptor (beta chain). The data were obtained in a study of OX40 agonist ivuxolimab in advanced cancers. The assay was immunoSEQ multiplex PCR, and TCRdb's table has in-frame clones only and misses some. The data show about 18,000 clones, 70% to 90% seen once. Exclusion applied to patients with autoimmune disease history or systemic immunosuppression. This CDR3 is built from 12 residues. The germline gives CDR1 SGHAT, CDR2 FQNNGV. V lost 10 bases to trimming and J lost 5 bases, with 11 bases between them. This TCR derives from an adult with an advanced solid tumor such as melanoma, head and neck, liver or kidney cancer. The input for sequencing was CD4+ or CD8+ T cells sorted from blood, taken in a trial of the OX40 agonist ivuxolimab. This chain connects TRBV11-2 to TRBJ2-2; possible D gene TRBD1, 6 bases. The CDR3 DNA reads TGTGCCACCACAGGGTTAACCGGGGAGCTGTTTTTT. Translated: CATTGLTGELFF.